This TCR beta chain was identified during a study of a mutant IDH1 vaccine in newly diagnosed glioma. On the study more broadly: Antecedent treatment encompassed radiotherapy, temozolomide, or their combination; the majority received both.

This CDR3 is 15 amino acids long. V dropped 5 bases and J dropped 7 bases, with 20 bases sitting between them. Germline CDR1 and CDR2: SEHNR and FQNEAQ (reference sequence). Measured with immunoSEQ multiplex PCR; TCRdb has only the in-frame clones, and not every one. Of 30,000 to 40,000 clones listed, just under 85% are singletons. With respect to this clone: Its antigen is not identified.

Stated time point: week 5, during vaccination. Alongside topical imiquimod, each dose of vaccine comprised 300 ug of mutant IDH1 20-mer peptide. The specimen was PBMCs, collected from a glioma patient whose treatment included an IDH1 peptide vaccine. This TCR was sampled from a man between 25 and 39 years old with glioma. The chain has TRBV7-9 and TRBJ1-1, with D tentatively TRBD1 (6 bases). CDR3 residues: CASSLAGGHHVEAFF. The CDR3 nucleotides are TGTGCCAGCAGCCTGGCTGGGGGGCACCACGTTGAAGCTTTCTTT.